The 17 T cell receptor beta chains reported below all come from one sample, sequenced in a study of CD8 T cells in ankylosing spondylitis. TCRdb used MiXCR to reprocess the 5' RACE reads, holding one entry per CDR3 protein. The sample has about 310,000 distinct CDR3 sequences; under 25% are singletons. Sample: blood, either unsorted or a sorted T cell fraction (not recorded which). The receptors here all came from a female donor with ankylosing spondylitis or in good health (not recorded which).

This rearrangement joins TRBV12-3 or TRBV12-4 to TRBJ1-5; a possible D gene is TRBD1 (5 bases). This CDR3 comprises 15 residues. V lost 4 bases and J 5 bases, leaving 15 bases between the germline ends. CDR3 residues: CASSWGGTLYQPQHF. The DNA of the CDR3 is TGTGCCAGCAGTTGGGGCGGGACTCTATATCAGCCCCAGCATTTT.

This clonotype was seen only once. The chain uses TRBV20-1 and TRBJ2-5; TRBD1 or TRBD2 may be the D gene (5 bases each). Germline V gives CDR1 DFQATT, CDR2 SNEGSKA (reference sequence). V dropped 0 bases and J dropped 4 bases, with 21 bases sitting between them. The length of the CDR3 is 17 residues. CDR3 sequence: CSARDRKRIGAGETQYF. For the CDR3, the DNA is TGCAGTGCTAGAGATCGCAAGCGGATAGGGGCGGGAGAGACCCAGTACTTC.

This clonotype is a singleton in its sample. This may be a read error: a much more frequent sequence differs by one nucleotide. The J gene is TRBJ2-1, the V gene TRBV4-3, with TRBD2 as a possible D gene (5 bases). CDR1 and CDR2 (germline): LGHNA, YSLEER. The CDR3 sequence is 14 residues long. CDR3 residues: CASRQDNYEAVQFF. The CDR3 DNA sequence: TGCGCCAGCAGACAAGATAATTACGAAGCGGTCCAGTTCTTC.

The table lists this clonotype with a few counts. This sequence joins TRBV4-3 and TRBJ2-1; 7 bases agree with TRBD2. Trimming at V came to 5 bases and at J to 3 bases, leaving 10 bases not matched to a gene. The CDR3 consists of 16 residues. In germline, CDR1 is LGHNA, CDR2 YSLEER. The CDR3 sequence is CASSAGSSGYYNEQFF. The CDR3 bases are TGCGCCAGCAGCGCTGGATCTAGCGGTTACTACAATGAGCAGTTCTTC.

This sequence joins TRBV10-1 and TRBJ2-1, with TRBD2 matching 11 bases. This CDR3 spans 16 amino acids. Looked up from germline, CDR1 is WNHNN and CDR2 is SYGVQD (reference sequence). V shed 5 bases and J 10 bases; nucleotides not matched to a gene: 13. The CDR3 DNA reads TGCGCCAGCAGTCCGCCCGAGGCTAGCGGGAGGACCGAGCAGTTCTTC. Translated: CASSPPEASGRTEQFF.

The chain combines TRBV6-2 or TRBV6-3 with TRBJ2-7; D is perhaps TRBD2 (5 bases). Germline V lookup: CDR1 MNHEY, CDR2 SVGEGT. The CDR3 runs 14 residues. The V end lost 5 bases, the J end lost 6 bases, and 17 bases lay between the germline ends. CDR3 coding DNA: TGTGCCAGCAGTGCAACGAGCCTCGGGGTCGAGCAGTACTTC. Translating it yields CASSATSLGVEQYF.

This clonotype was seen a few times. This rearrangement joins TRBV5-5 to TRBJ2-3; 7 bases are a match to TRBD1. The CDR3 has 16 amino acids. The germline gives CDR1 SGHKS, CDR2 YYEKEE (reference sequence). J lost 0 bases, V lost 4 bases, and 8 bases had no gene match. The CDR3 DNA sequence: TGTGCCAGCAGCCCTCAACAGGGGAGAAGCACAGATACGCAGTATTTT. Its protein is CASSPQQGRSTDTQYF.

The chain combines TRBV20-1 with TRBJ2-1; 14 bases are a match to TRBD2. This CDR3 is 15 amino acids long. The V gene end was trimmed by 2 bases and the J gene end by 11 bases; junction bases not matched to a gene: 8. Germline CDR1 is DFQATT and CDR2 is SNEGSKA (reference sequence). CDR3 amino acids: CSARPGTSGSLKQFF. CDR3 in DNA: TGCAGTGCTAGACCCGGGACTAGCGGGAGCCTAAAGCAGTTCTTC.

The chain links TRBV11-2 to TRBJ2-3; weak D call: TRBD1 (6 bases). CDR1 SGHAT and CDR2 FQNNGV come from the germline V gene. This CDR3 spans 14 amino acids. Trimming took 4 bases from V and 2 from J, leaving 10 bases between them. The CDR3 region is CASSSDRFTDTQYF. The DNA of the CDR3 is TGTGCCAGCAGCTCGGACAGATTCACAGATACGCAGTATTTT.

The rearrangement links TRBV12-3 or TRBV12-4 to TRBJ2-3, with D hard to call. The V and J ends lost 6 bases and 6 bases respectively, with 10 bases between them. The CDR3 consists of 12 residues. CDR3 coding DNA: TGTGCCAGCAGCCCTGGTGTGGATACGCAGTATTTT. Translating it yields CASSPGVDTQYF.

Here the CDR3 DNA reads TGTGCCAGCAGTTTTTGGGGGGAGGGTCCTGAAGCTTTCTTT. This codes for CASSFWGEGPEAFF. This chain connects TRBV12-3 or TRBV12-4 to TRBJ1-1, with a tentative D call TRBD1 (5 bases). CDR3 size: 14 residues. Trimming took 3 bases from V and 6 from J, leaving 14 bases between them.

V usage is TRBV4-3 and J usage is TRBJ2-1; D remains ambiguous. CDR1 and CDR2 (germline): LGHNA, YSLEER. The CDR3 is 14 amino acids. V was trimmed by 0 bases and J by 2 bases, leaving 5 bases between them. CDR3 in DNA: TGCGCCAGCAGCCAAGATTACCCCTACAATGAGCAGTTCTTC. It encodes CASSQDYPYNEQFF.

This chain uses TRBV9 with TRBJ2-7; 8 positions match TRBD1. Germline V CDR1 and CDR2: SGDLS, YYNGEE. V lost 3 bases, J lost 3 bases, and 2 bases stayed unmatched. This CDR3 comprises 13 residues. CDR3 amino acids: CASSATGDYEQYF. Here the CDR3 DNA reads TGTGCCAGCAGCGCGACAGGGGACTACGAGCAGTACTTC.

This clonotype was detected ten times or more. The chain couples TRBV4-3 to TRBJ2-1, with 8 bases lining up with TRBD2. Germline values: CDR1 LGHNA, CDR2 YSLEER. V trimming: 1 base; J trimming: 6 bases; junction bases outside the gene matches: 5. CDR3 length: 15 amino acids. CDR3 sequence (DNA): TGCGCCAGCAGCCAAGGGGGTACTAGCGGCAATGAGCAGTTCTTC. It specifies CASSQGGTSGNEQFF.

This clonotype was seen only a few times. J is TRBJ1-1 and V is TRBV6-1, with a weak D call TRBD1 (6 bases). Germline loops: CDR1 MNHNS, CDR2 SASEGT. Between the trimmed V and J ends, which lost 5 bases and 1 base, there was a span of 14 bases. The CDR3 totals 15 residues. CDR3 nucleotides: TGTGCCAGCAGTCGGAACTTCAGGGGGAACACTGAAGCTTTCTTT. Protein sequence: CASSRNFRGNTEAFF.

There are a few counts of this clonotype. The rearrangement uses TRBV7-2 and TRBJ2-7; TRBD1 aligns across 8 bases. CDR1 SGHTA and CDR2 FQGNSA come from the germline V gene. The CDR3 is 15 amino acids. V was pared by 5 bases and J by 3 bases, with 9 bases of the junction left unmatched. The CDR3 reads CASSPRTGHGYEQYF. The CDR3 DNA reads TGTGCCAGCAGCCCCAGGACAGGGCATGGCTACGAGCAGTACTTC.

The chain employs TRBV25-1 and TRBJ1-1, with TRBD1 as a possible D gene (6 bases). V was cut by 7 bases and J by 0 bases, with 12 bases left in between. The CDR3 totals 14 residues. CDR1 MGHDK and CDR2 SYGVNS come from the germline V gene. This chain's CDR3 is CASIPGAMNTEAFF. CDR3 nucleotide sequence: TGTGCCAGCATCCCAGGGGCGATGAACACTGAAGCTTTCTTT.